One sample yielded the 9 T cell receptor beta chains listed below, sequenced in a study of shared clonotypes between healthy human individuals. Naive CD8 populations comprised CD45RO-negative cells positively selected for CCR7, excluding terminally differentiated effector memory CD45RA+ cells. Assay: immunoSEQ multiplex PCR; the TCRdb copy retains only in-frame clones and omits some. The sample lists some 580,000 clones; roughly 98% were seen once. Sequenced material: naive CD8+ T cells sorted from blood. Source of these receptors: a man aged 25-40 years in good health.

This clone was counted a single time. The rearrangement uses TRBV7-7 and TRBJ2-1, with TRBD1 matching over 9 bases. The length of the CDR3 is 15 residues. CDR1 is SSHAT and CDR2 is FNYEAQ in the germline V gene (reference sequence). The J segment lost 6 bases and the V segment lost 5 bases, leaving 8 bases of the junction unmatched. The CDR3 nucleotides read TGTGCCAGCAGCCCGGGGACAGGGATGGTCAATGAGCAGTTCTTC. This translates into CASSPGTGMVNEQFF.

With respect to this clone: At the DNA level, this CDR3 is encoded by other sequences in the same sample as well. The rearrangement uses TRBV27 and TRBJ2-7; D ambiguous. Trimming removed 6 bases from V and 0 bases from J, with 6 bases in between. Germline CDR1 MNHEY, CDR2 SMNVEV (reference sequence). This CDR3 comprises 12 residues. The CDR3 region has the DNA TGTGCCAGCAGACTCGGCTCCTACGAGCAGTACTTC. This encodes CASRLGSYEQYF.

The V and J genes are TRBV7-9 and TRBJ2-7, with 9 bases aligning to TRBD1. The CDR3 sequence is 15 residues long. After removal of 5 bases from V and 7 bases from J, the junction contained 12 bases not matched to a gene. Germline V CDR1 and CDR2: SEHNR, FQNEAQ (reference sequence). The CDR3 protein is CASSLREQGAREQYF. In nucleotides, the CDR3 is TGTGCCAGCAGCCTTCGGGAACAGGGGGCCAGGGAGCAGTACTTC.

This sequence joins TRBV10-2 and TRBJ1-1; tentatively, D is TRBD1 (6 bases). The CDR3 extends over 15 amino acids. Germline loops: CDR1 WSHSY, CDR2 SAAADI. The V gene lost 5 bases and the J gene lost 4 bases, with 17 bases spanning the gap. CDR3 residues: CASSLTLRGSTEAFF. The CDR3 nucleotides read TGCGCCAGCAGTCTTACACTAAGGGGGTCCACTGAAGCTTTCTTT.

V usage is TRBV7-6 and J usage is TRBJ1-5, with 8 bases that match TRBD1. From germline, CDR1 is SGHVS and CDR2 FNYEAQ. The CDR3 is 13 residues long. The V and J ends lost 5 bases and 8 bases, in that order; junction bases with no gene match: 5. The CDR3 loop is CASSKGTGEPQHF. The DNA of the CDR3 is TGTGCCAGCAGCAAGGGGACAGGTGAGCCCCAGCATTTT.

V is TRBV7-8 and J is TRBJ2-1; D is unresolved. This CDR3 comprises 13 residues. Trimming took off 1 base at V and 2 bases at J, with 3 bases between the two ends. Germline V CDR1 and CDR2: SGHVS, FQNEAQ. The CDR3 DNA follows: TGTGCCAGCAGCTTAGTACCCTACAATGAGCAGTTCTTC. The encoded protein is CASSLVPYNEQFF.

This rearrangement joins TRBV30 to TRBJ1-1; D gene uncertain. The CDR3 runs to 12 residues. The V gene lost 2 bases and the J gene lost 3 bases, with 7 bases spanning the gap. Germline V gene lookup returns CDR1 GTSNPN and CDR2 SVGIG (reference sequence). DNA for the CDR3: TGTGCCTGGAGTATTGGGTACACTGAAGCTTTCTTT. It specifies CAWSIGYTEAFF.

The J gene is TRBJ2-1, the V gene TRBV6-1, with 12 bases identical to TRBD1. The CDR3 contains 12 residues. CDR1 MNHNS and CDR2 SASEGT come from the germline V gene. The ends lost 11 bases at V and 8 bases at J; junction bases unmatched: 4. The DNA of the CDR3 is TGTGCCGGGTGGGACAGGGGGCATGAGCAGTTCTTC. Translated, it gives CAGWDRGHEQFF.

This rearrangement joins TRBV9 to TRBJ1-4; 8 bases agree with TRBD1. With 3 bases clipped from V and 4 bases from J, the junction kept 2 bases outside the gene matches. The CDR3 is 14 residues long. Germline CDR1 is SGDLS and CDR2 is YYNGEE. The CDR3 DNA follows: TGTGCCAGCAGCGCGGACAGGGATAATGAAAAACTGTTTTTT. It encodes CASSADRDNEKLFF. Supplemented by reference TRBV9 and TRBJ1-4, the full variable domain reads DSGVTQTPKHLITATGQRVTLRCSPRSGDLSVYWYQQSLDQGLQFLIQYYNGEERAKGNILERFSAQQFPDLHSELNLSSLELGDSALYFCASSADRDNEKLFFGSGTQLSVL.